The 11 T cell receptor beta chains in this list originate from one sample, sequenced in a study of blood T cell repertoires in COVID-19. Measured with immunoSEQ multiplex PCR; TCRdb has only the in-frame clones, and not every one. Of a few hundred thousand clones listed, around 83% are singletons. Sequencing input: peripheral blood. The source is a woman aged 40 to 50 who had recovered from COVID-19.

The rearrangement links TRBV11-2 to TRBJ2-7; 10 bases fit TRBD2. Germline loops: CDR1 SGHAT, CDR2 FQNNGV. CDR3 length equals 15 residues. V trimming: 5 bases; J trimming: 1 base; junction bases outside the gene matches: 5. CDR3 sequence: CASSVSGGLSYEQYF. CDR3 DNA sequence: TGTGCCAGCAGCGTTAGCGGGGGGCTGTCCTACGAGCAGTACTTC.

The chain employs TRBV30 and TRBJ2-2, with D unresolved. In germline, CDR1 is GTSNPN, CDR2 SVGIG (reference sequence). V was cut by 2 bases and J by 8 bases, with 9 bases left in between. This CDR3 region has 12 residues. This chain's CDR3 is CAWSLVEGELFF. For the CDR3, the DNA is TGTGCCTGGAGTCTTGTTGAGGGGGAGCTGTTTTTT.

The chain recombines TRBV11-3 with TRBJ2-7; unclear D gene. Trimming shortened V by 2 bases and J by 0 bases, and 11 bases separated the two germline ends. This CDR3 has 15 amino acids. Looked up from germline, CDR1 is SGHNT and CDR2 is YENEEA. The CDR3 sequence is CASSLNDFSSYEQYF. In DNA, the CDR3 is TGTGCCAGCAGCTTAAATGACTTCAGCTCCTACGAGCAGTACTTC.

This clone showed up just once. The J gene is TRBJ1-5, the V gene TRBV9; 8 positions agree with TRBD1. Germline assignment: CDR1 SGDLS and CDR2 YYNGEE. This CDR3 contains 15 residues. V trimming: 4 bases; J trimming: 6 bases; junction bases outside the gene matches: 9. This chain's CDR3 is CASSLTGEGSQPQHF. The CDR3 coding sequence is TGTGCCAGCAGCCTGACAGGGGAGGGCAGTCAGCCCCAGCATTTT.

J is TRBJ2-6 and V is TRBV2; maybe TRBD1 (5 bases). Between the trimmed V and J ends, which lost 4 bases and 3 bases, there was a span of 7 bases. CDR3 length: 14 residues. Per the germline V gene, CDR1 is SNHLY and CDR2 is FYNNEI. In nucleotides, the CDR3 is TGTGCCAGCAGTGCCAGGGTTGGGGCCAACGTCCTGACTTTC. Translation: CASSARVGANVLTF.

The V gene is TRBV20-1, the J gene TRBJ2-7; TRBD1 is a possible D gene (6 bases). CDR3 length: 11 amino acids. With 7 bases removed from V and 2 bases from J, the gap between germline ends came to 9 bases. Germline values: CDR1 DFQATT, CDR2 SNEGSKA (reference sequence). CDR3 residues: CSGGHTYEQYF. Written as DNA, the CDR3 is TGCAGTGGGGGACATACCTACGAGCAGTACTTC.

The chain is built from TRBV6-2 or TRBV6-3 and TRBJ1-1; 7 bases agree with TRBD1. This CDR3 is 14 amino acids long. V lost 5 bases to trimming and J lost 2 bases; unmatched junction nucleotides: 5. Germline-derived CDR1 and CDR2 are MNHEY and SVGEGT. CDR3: CASSHRDSNTEAFF. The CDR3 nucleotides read TGTGCCAGCAGTCACCGGGACAGCAACACTGAAGCTTTCTTT.

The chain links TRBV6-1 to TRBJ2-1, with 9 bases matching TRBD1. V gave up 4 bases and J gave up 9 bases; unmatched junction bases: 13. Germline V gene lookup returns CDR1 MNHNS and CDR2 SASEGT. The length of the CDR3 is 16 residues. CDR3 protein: CASSVLGTGPSVEQFF. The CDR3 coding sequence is TGTGCCAGCAGTGTCCTGGGGACAGGGCCGTCGGTTGAGCAGTTCTTC.

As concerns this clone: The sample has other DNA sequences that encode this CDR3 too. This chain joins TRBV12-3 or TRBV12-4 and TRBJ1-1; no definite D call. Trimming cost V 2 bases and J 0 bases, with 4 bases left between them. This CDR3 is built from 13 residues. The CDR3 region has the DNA TGTGCCAGCAGTTTAATAATGAACACTGAAGCTTTCTTT. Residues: CASSLIMNTEAFF.

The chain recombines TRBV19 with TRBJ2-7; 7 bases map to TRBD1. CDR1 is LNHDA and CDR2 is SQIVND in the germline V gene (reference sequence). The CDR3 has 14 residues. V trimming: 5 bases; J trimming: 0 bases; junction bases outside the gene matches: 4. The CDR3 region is CASSLGQDSYEQYF. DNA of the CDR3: TGTGCCAGTAGTCTTGGACAGGACTCCTACGAGCAGTACTTC.

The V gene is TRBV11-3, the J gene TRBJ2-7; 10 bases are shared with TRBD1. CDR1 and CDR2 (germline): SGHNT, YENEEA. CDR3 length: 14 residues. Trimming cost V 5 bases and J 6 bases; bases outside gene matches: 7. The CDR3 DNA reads TGTGCCAGCAGCCCGGGGACAGGGGAGGCCGAGCAGTACTTC. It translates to CASSPGTGEAEQYF.